This entry is about one TCR beta chain. Its antigen target is currently unknown. No qualities accompany the bases; no much larger clone lies one base away. The donors were healthy, HIV-negative adults with no recently reported acute infections or vaccinations. All donors were Caucasian adults living in Nashville, Tennessee, USA. CD4+ T cells were enriched by magnetic negative selection, after which naive cells were positively selected on CD45RA and the negative fraction was taken as the memory subset. After blood collection by leukapheresis, PBMCs were isolated using Ficoll-Histopaque density gradient centrifugation and then cryopreserved in the vapor phase of liquid nitrogen. Purity and quantity of every magnetically sorted T cell population were checked by analytical flow cytometry. Each sorted fraction had its genomic DNA isolated and then quantified by UV absorbance on a Nanodrop 2000c. The CDR3 covers 15 residues, taking in both the cysteine and the phenylalanine. Only the CDR3 part of the read is kept: 45 bases, read in frame from the first base. The germline V gene yields LGHNA for CDR1 and YSLEER for CDR2. Trimming costs V 4 bases and J 8 bases, and their ends lie 20 bases apart.

The sample belongs to a study of shared clonotypes between healthy human individuals (dated by TCRdb to 2019 to 2021). Notes on the research overall: Three men and a couple of women, aged 18 to 49 years, made up the cohort. For each donor, three plates each were used for CD4 naive and CD4 memory, two plates were used for CD8 naive, and one plate was used for CD8 memory. To estimate repertoire size and how much clonotypes are shared between individuals, the study performed deep sequencing of blood TCR repertoires from about five healthy adults. Different laboratories and diverse techniques were used to prepare libraries and sequence TCR repertoires, to increase sequencing depth and limit assay-specific biases. Leukapheresis yielded between about 0.94 and 8.9 billion PBMCs per donor.

Findings and caveats that apply to the study as a whole: Compared with non-shared clonotypes, the clonotypes found in all four sorted-subset donors had higher generation probabilities. When several donors were compared, the shared fraction of clonotypes was roughly 5% for naive CD4, about 4% for naive CD8, 2.3% for memory CD4, and roughly 0.43% for memory CD8. Based on pairwise subsampling, the degree of clonotype sharing among donors was expected to be affected by sequencing depth. Larger estimated clonotype richness was generally found for naive subsets than for memory subsets. Because the study included a small number of donors, the genetic and exposure-history diversity represented was limited. Sampling was restricted to blood, and TCR repertoires in tissues likely differ from the TCR repertoires found in blood. Rarefaction of sorted-subset datasets indicated incomplete sequencing despite the large sequencing depth.

Using the deep immunoSEQ assay, multiplex PCR amplified TCR CDR3 regions from genomic DNA. Extracted genomic DNA from each cell subset was spread evenly across all wells of several immunoSEQ 96-well plates, with each plate serving as a replicate. For sorted subsets, about 200 ng genomic DNA, equal to 30,000 to 35,000 T cell genomes, was loaded into each replicate PCR. Purified libraries were quantified with a Qubit 3.0 fluorometer, sized on a Bioanalyzer 2100, and re-quantified with the KAPA Library Quantification kit. Every immunoSEQ 96-well plate was sequenced on a separate single-read 150-cycle Illumina NextSeq 550 flow cell. From the authors' description of their analysis: The immunoSEQ output contained only junctional sequences without quality scores, so filtering could not match that applied to full-length reads. To assign V/J genes and CDR3, sequences were annotated against IMGT germline references using PyIR, a Python wrapper for IgBLAST v1.9. Any read was removed if the V/J assignment was weak (E-value above 1e-6), the CDR3 was missing, or the read contained stop codons, out-of-frame junctions, or ambiguous translated residues. V3J clonotypes were defined as sequences sharing the same inferred V gene, J gene, and CDR3 amino acid sequence. To compute the percentage overlap between repertoires, the number of shared unique clonotypes was divided by the size of the smaller repertoire. Richness of each repertoire was evaluated using RTK rarefaction, the Chao1 estimator, and Recon v2.1 estimates of unobserved clonotypes. For all TCRbeta clonotypes obtained by the gDNA method from several donors, generation probabilities were computed with OLGA. TCRdb holds this immuneACCESS table with in-frame rearrangements only. Some clones are missing; in checked studies, unresolved V genes explain under half, and the rest has no known cause. Clone size and the V and J calls come from that table; the DNA yielded D and trimming. The table for this sample lists about 1.5 million clones; 95% to 99% of them were counted only once. Approximately 0.45% of the sample goes to the ten largest clones.

Recombination joined TRBV4-3 with TRBJ1-2, and perhaps TRBD1 as D gene, on 5 matching bases. This TCR was sampled from a man aged 30 to 39 in good health. Sequenced sample: naive CD4+ T cells sorted from blood. The cell subset or site label for this specimen denotes: CD45RA+ positively selected. The nucleotides read TGCGCCAGCAGCCCAAGATCGGGCAGGGAGGACGGCTACACCTTC. Its product reads: CASSPRSGREDGYTF.